This is a list of T cell receptor beta chains from one sample in a study of radiation and T cells in renal cell carcinoma. Profiled with immunoSEQ multiplex PCR; TCRdb holds only in-frame clones, not every one. The sample contains about 95,000 clones, 86% of which appear only once. The input for sequencing was blood, taken from a patient whose treatment included radiotherapy and nephrectomy. The receptors shown here come from a man between 50 and 59 years old with renal cell carcinoma. The CDR3 runs from the conserved cysteine through the conserved F or W. D genes are given only for firm matches. The size of a clone is reported for some rows only, either as once, few or many, or as a class for expanded clones.

J gene: TRBJ1-1; V gene: TRBV5-1; clone size: -; D gene: TRBD1; CDR3 DNA: TGCGCCAGCAAGCCAGACCGAGACAGGGGGCTCACTGAAGCTTTCTTT; CDR3 protein: CASKPDRDRGLTEAFF
J gene: TRBJ2-2; V gene: TRBV30; clone size: -; D gene: -; CDR3 DNA: TGTGCCTGGAGTGTTGGTGACACCGGGGAGCTGTTTTTT; CDR3 protein: CAWSVGDTGELFF
J gene: TRBJ2-2; V gene: TRBV2; clone size: -; D gene: TRBD2; CDR3 DNA: TGTGCCAGCAACACCCCCGGACTAGCGGGGGGCCAACGGGCCGGGGAGCTGTTTTTT; CDR3 protein: CASNTPGLAGGQRAGELFF
J gene: TRBJ2-7; V gene: TRBV5-8; clone size: -; D gene: TRBD1; CDR3 DNA: TGTGCCAGCAGTAGGACAGGGGACTACGAGCAGTACTTC; CDR3 protein: CASSRTGDYEQYF
J gene: TRBJ2-7; V gene: TRBV18; clone size: -; D gene: -; CDR3 DNA: TGTGCCAGCTCACCCATGGGGGACGAGCAGTACTTC; CDR3 protein: CASSPMGDEQYF
J gene: TRBJ2-7; V gene: TRBV11-2; clone size: -; D gene: TRBD2; CDR3 DNA: TGTGCCAGCAGCTTCTCGGGGGGATACGAGCAGTACTTC; CDR3 protein: CASSFSGGYEQYF
J gene: TRBJ1-1; V gene: TRBV7-2; clone size: once; D gene: -; CDR3 DNA: TGTGCCAGCAGCGGTCGTAAGAACACTGAAGCTTTCTTT; CDR3 protein: CASSGRKNTEAFF
J gene: TRBJ2-1; V gene: TRBV7-9; clone size: -; D gene: -; CDR3 DNA: TGTGCCAGCAGCTTTAGGTCGACATGGGATGAGCAGTTCTTC; CDR3 protein: CASSFRSTWDEQFF
J gene: TRBJ2-1; V gene: TRBV28; clone size: once; D gene: -; CDR3 DNA: TGTGCCAGCAGTTTAAAGGGGCTGGGGTACAATGAGCAGTTCTTC; CDR3 protein: CASSLKGLGYNEQFF
J gene: TRBJ2-1; V gene: TRBV9; clone size: -; D gene: -; CDR3 DNA: TGTGCCAGCAGCGTAGTAGGGGGGACGTCCTACAATGAGCAGTTCTTC; CDR3 protein: CASSVVGGTSYNEQFF
J gene: TRBJ2-7; V gene: TRBV18; clone size: -; D gene: -; CDR3 DNA: TGTGCCAGCTCATCTTCTTACGAGCAGTACTTC; CDR3 protein: CASSSSYEQYF
J gene: TRBJ2-5; V gene: TRBV6-5; clone size: -; D gene: TRBD2; CDR3 DNA: TGTGCCAGCAGTCCCGGGACTACAACACAAGAGACCCAGTACTTC; CDR3 protein: CASSPGTTTQETQYF
J gene: TRBJ1-5; V gene: TRBV18; clone size: -; D gene: -; CDR3 DNA: TGTGCCAGCTCACCTCAGGGATCTAATCAGCCCCAGCATTTT; CDR3 protein: CASSPQGSNQPQHF
J gene: TRBJ1-3; V gene: TRBV7-2; clone size: -; D gene: -; CDR3 DNA: TGTGCCAGCAGCTTAGTTTATGGAAACACCATATATTTT; CDR3 protein: CASSLVYGNTIYF
J gene: TRBJ1-6; V gene: TRBV7-8; clone size: few; D gene: -; CDR3 DNA: TGTGCCAGCAGTCTCCGAATTTTGGTGCTTAATTCACCCCTCCACTTT; CDR3 protein: CASSLRILVLNSPLHF
J gene: TRBJ2-1; V gene: TRBV5-1; clone size: -; D gene: -; CDR3 DNA: TGCGCCAGCAGCTTGGCCAACAGCAACAATGAGCAGTTCTTC; CDR3 protein: CASSLANSNNEQFF
J gene: TRBJ2-1; V gene: TRBV11-3; clone size: -; D gene: TRBD1; CDR3 DNA: TGTGCCAGCAGCTTAGAAGGGGGCACGTCCAATGAGCAGTTCTTC; CDR3 protein: CASSLEGGTSNEQFF
J gene: TRBJ2-3; V gene: TRBV9; clone size: -; D gene: -; CDR3 DNA: TGTGCCAGCAGCACCCGCACAGATACGCAGTATTTT; CDR3 protein: CASSTRTDTQYF
J gene: TRBJ2-7; V gene: TRBV18; clone size: medium-sized; D gene: -; CDR3 DNA: TGTGCCAGCTCCCCGTGGGGCAGGCGATACTACGAGCAGTACTTC; CDR3 protein: CASSPWGRRYYEQYF